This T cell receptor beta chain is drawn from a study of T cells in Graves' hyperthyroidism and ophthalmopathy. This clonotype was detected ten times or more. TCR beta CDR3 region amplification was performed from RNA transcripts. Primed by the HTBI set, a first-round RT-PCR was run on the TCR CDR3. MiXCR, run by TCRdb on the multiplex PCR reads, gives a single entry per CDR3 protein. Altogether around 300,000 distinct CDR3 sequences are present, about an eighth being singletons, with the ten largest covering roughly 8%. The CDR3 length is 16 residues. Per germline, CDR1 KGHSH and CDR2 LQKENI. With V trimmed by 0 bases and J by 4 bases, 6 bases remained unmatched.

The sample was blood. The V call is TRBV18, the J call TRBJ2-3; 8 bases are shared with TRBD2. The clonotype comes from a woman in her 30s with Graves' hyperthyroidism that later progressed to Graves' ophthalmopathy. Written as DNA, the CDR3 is TGTGCCAGCTCACCACCGGCGGGAGGAGGGGCAGATACGCAGTATTTT. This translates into CASSPPAGGGADTQYF.